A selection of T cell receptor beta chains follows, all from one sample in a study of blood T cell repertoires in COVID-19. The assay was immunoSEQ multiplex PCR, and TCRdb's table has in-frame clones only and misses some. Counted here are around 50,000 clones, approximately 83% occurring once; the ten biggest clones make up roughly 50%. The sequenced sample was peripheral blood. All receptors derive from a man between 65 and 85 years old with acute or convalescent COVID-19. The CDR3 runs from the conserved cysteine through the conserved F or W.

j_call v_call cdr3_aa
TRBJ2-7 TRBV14 CASSPRGLGNYEQYF
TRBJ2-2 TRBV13 CASSFRGPGTGELFF
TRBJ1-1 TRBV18 CASSDGLNTEAFF
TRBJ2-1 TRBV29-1 CSVRVSGEQFF
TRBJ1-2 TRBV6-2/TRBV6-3 CASSPDRANYGYTF
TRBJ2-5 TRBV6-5 CASSLLRDRARETQYF
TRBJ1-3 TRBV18 CASSPSPGFSGNTIYF
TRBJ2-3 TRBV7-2 CASSTGPGTDTQYF
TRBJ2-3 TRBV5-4 CASSLDSLVADTQYF
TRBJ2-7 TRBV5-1 CASSLNWGPYEQYF
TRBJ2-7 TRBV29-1 CSVPRGGDPHEQYF
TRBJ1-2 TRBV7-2 CASSPGGGYGYTF
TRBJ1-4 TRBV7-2 CASSLVARSNEKLFF
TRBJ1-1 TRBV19 CASSELWTGGAGDAEAFF
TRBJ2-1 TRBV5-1 CASSWNQRGNNEQFF
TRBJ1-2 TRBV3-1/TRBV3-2 CASSRYSQGTGGYTF
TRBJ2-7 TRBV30 CAWDISYEQYF
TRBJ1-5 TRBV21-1 CASSDDRDRNQPQHF
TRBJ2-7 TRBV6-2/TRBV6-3 CASSRTELYEQYF
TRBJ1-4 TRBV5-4 CASSSRQGRDEKLFF
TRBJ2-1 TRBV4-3 CASSQEGQSSYNEQFF
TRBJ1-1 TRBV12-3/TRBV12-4 CASSRGVAEAFF
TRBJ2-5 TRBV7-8 CASSPGGLYQETQYF
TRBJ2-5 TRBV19 CASSISSGAETQYF
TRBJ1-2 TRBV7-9 CASSGQGSGGYTF
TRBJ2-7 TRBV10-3 CAISGTGNEQYF
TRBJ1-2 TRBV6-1 CASREDRVDGGYTF
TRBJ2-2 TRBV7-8 CASSLFGGANTGELFF
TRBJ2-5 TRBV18 CASSLGAQETQYF
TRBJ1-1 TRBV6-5 CASSYYGSGTEAFF
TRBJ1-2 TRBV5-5 CASSPQGALYGYTF
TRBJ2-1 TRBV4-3 CASSQVLGGGEQFF
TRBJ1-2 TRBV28 CASSPATGGYGYTF
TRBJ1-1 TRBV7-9 CASPSMDSENTEAFF
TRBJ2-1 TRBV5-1 CASSLRERESEQFF
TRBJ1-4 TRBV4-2 CASSPGDGSSRELFF
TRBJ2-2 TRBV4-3 CASSQGTSENTGELFF
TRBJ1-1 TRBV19 CASSIEGARTEAFF
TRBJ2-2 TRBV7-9 CASSLLATNTGELFF
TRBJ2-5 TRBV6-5 CASSYRGAGGETQYF
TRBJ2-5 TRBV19 CASSIGTGHETQYF
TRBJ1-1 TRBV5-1 CASSLSTGTRTEAFF